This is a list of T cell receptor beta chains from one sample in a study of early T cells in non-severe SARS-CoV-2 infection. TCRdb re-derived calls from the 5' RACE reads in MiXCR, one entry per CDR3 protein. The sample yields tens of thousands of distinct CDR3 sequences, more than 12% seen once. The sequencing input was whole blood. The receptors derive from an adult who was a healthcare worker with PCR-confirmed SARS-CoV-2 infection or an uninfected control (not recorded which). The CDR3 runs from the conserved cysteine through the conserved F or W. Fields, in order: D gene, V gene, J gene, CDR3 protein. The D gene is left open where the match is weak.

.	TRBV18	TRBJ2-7	CASSPRPPGRAPRGYEQYF
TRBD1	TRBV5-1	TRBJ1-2	CASSMGQGHYGYTF
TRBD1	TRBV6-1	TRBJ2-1	CASKRDREWAYNEQFF
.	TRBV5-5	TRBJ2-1	CASSLLQGFHEQFF
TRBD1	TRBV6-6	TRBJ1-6	CASSYSGGPLPPYNSPLHF
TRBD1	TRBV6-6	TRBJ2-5	CASSYRTGKYVETQYF
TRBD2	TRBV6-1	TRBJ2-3	CASSENSGGADTQYF
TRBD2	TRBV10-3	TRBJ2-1	CAISESLIAGGRSEQFF
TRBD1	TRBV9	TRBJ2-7	CASSAGTGGAEQYF
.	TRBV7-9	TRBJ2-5	CASTLRETQYF
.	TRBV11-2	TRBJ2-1	CASAGSRGGNEQFF
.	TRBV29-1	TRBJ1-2	CSVAQPNYGYTF
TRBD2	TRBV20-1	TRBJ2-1	CSARDGRGLAGRQFF
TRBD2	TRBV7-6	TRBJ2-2	CASSPNSGETNTGELFF
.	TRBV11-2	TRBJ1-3	CASTPTPVGGNTIYF
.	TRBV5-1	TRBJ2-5	CASSLLGGGETQYF
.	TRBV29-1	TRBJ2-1	CSVAPVGDRLSYNEQFF
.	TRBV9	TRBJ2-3	CASTPVSQGSDTQYF
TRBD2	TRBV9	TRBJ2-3	CASSVGTSGFTDTQYF
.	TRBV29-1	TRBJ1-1	CSVEDGMGSTEAFF
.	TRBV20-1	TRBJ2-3	CSASGSSGDTQYF
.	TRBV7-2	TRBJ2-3	CASSFRAGSTDTQYF
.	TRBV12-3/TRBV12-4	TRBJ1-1	CASRAKWEENTEAFF
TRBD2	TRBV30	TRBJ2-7	CAYHTSVPYEQYF
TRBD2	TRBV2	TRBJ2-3	CASSPRGRAGGVDTQYF
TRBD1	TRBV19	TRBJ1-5	CASSIAGTGVNQPQHF